These 5 T cell receptor beta chains were sequenced from one sample in a study of naive and memory T cell subsets. Both TRBC1 and TRBC2 were covered by a beta constant-region primer of two equimolar oligonucleotides. Nested alpha and beta constant-region primers with the SP2 primer drove four PCR rounds on ligated cDNA. TCRdb independently ran MiXCR on the UMI-ligation and nested PCR reads; one entry per CDR3 protein. The sample carries 20,000 to 25,000 distinct CDR3 sequences, more than 7% recorded once. Sequences were obtained from central memory CD8+ T cells from blood. Receptors were obtained from a human donor in good health.

By sample fraction, this clonotype is medium-sized. V usage is TRBV9 and J usage is TRBJ2-7; 10 bases line up with TRBD2. The ends lost 4 bases at V and 2 bases at J; junction bases unmatched: 6. Germline CDR1 is SGDLS and CDR2 is YYNGEE. CDR3 length: 15 amino acids. The CDR3 sequence: CASSPRLAGPYEQYF. The CDR3 region has the DNA TGTGCCAGCAGCCCCCGACTAGCGGGTCCCTACGAGCAGTACTTC.

This clonotype was recorded many times. V and J are TRBV7-2 and TRBJ2-1; TRBD2 matches at 7 bases. This CDR3 has 15 amino acids. V was clipped by 5 bases and J by 3 bases; unmatched bases: 7. Germline CDR1 and CDR2: SGHTA and FQGNSA. CDR3 DNA: TGTGCCAGCAGCACGGTAGCGGGCAACTACAATGAGCAGTTCTTC. It codes for CASSTVAGNYNEQFF.

The table lists this clonotype with a few counts. The V and J genes are TRBV7-9 and TRBJ2-1; D could derive from TRBD1 or TRBD2 (5 bases each). Germline CDR1 is SEHNR and CDR2 is FQNEAQ (reference sequence). The CDR3 has 14 residues. Trimming removed 1 base from V and 3 bases from J, with 7 bases in between. The CDR3 is CASSLEGSYNEQFF. The CDR3 DNA sequence: TGTGCCAGCAGCTTAGAGGGGAGCTACAATGAGCAGTTCTTC.

This clonotype was counted between two and nine times. This chain links TRBV7-9 with TRBJ2-1; D ambiguous. This CDR3 is built from 16 residues. Trimming stripped 0 bases from V and 9 bases from J, with 18 bases between. The germline CDR1 and CDR2 sequences are SEHNR and FQNEAQ (reference sequence). CDR3 loop: CASSLAHALILGEQFF. DNA of the CDR3: TGTGCCAGCAGCTTAGCGCACGCGCTCATTCTGGGTGAGCAGTTCTTC.

This clonotype has ten or more counts. This chain connects TRBV13 to TRBJ2-1, with TRBD2 matching over 7 bases. V lost 4 bases and J lost 0; bases outside the gene matches: 6. The germline CDR1 and CDR2 sequences are PRHDT and FYEKMQ (reference sequence). CDR3 length equals 16 residues. DNA of the CDR3: TGTGCCAGCAGCTCACCGGGACTAAGCTCCTACAATGAGCAGTTCTTC. It translates to CASSSPGLSSYNEQFF.